This entry is about one TCR beta chain. Its antigen is unknown. Subsets obtained from CD4+ cells comprised CD45RA+ naive and CD45RA-negative memory cells. This record comes from a study of shared clonotypes between healthy human individuals. Study context: CD8 memory received one plate per donor, CD8 naive two, CD4 memory three and CD4 naive three. Whole-study findings and limits: Generation probabilities of non-shared clonotypes were lower (relative to those shared by all four donors). Rarefaction curves obtained for sorted subsets showed sequencing incomplete despite large depth.

CDR3 length equals 13 residues. CDR1 and CDR2 (germline): MGHRA, YSYEKL. Trimming stripped 1 base from V and 3 bases from J, with 3 bases between. Libraries were prepared by immunoSEQ multiplex PCR; TCRdb keeps only in-frame clonotypes and omits some of them. The sample includes 600,000 to 700,000 clones, 55% to 85% of them seen just once. The rearrangement links TRBV4-1 to TRBJ2-2; D is unclear. The TCR comes from a woman aged 25 to 39 in good health. Sequencing input: memory CD4+ T cells sorted from blood. Subset noted: CD45RA-negative fraction. The CDR3 sequence is CASSQGYTGELFF. In nucleotides, the CDR3 is TGCGCCAGCAGCCAAGGATACACCGGGGAGCTGTTTTTT.